This T cell receptor beta chain was profiled in a study of blood T cell repertoires in COVID-19. At the level of the study: Samples taken during acute and convalescent COVID-19 were collected in the United States, Italy and Spain. Nucleic acid was either cDNA or gDNA, and it came from T cells, B-cell-depleted T cells, or PBMCs.

This CDR3 region has 14 residues. Germline CDR1 reads MNHEY; CDR2 reads SVGAGI. Trimming cost V 5 bases and J 0 bases, with 9 bases left between them. Seattle patient enrollment occurred during active infection, with longitudinal follow-up thereafter. Original data processing: It was from reference gene primer amplification that nucleated cell counts were estimated. TCRdb's copy holds only in-frame clones and misses some; the assay was immunoSEQ multiplex PCR. D and trimming come from the DNA, and the V and J calls and clone size come from that table. The table includes 95,000 to 100,000 clones, around 90% detected once.

This chain connects TRBV6-5 to TRBJ2-3, with a weak D call TRBD2 (5 bases). The clonotype was recovered from a human donor with COVID-19, enrolled during active disease. The donor label of this sample is uncertain. The specimen sequenced was peripheral blood. The CDR3 here is CASSPRTSTDTQYF. The CDR3 DNA is TGTGCCAGCAGTCCTAGGACTAGCACAGATACGCAGTATTTT.